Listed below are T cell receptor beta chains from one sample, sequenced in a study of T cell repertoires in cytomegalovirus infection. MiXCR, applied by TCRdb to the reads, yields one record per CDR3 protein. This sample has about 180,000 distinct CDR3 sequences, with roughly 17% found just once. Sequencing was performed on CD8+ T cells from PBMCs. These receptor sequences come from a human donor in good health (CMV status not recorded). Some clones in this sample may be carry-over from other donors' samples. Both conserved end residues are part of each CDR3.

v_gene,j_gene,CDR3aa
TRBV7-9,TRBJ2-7,CASSLETDAYEQYF
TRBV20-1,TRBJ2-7,CSARDRRGAAYEQYF
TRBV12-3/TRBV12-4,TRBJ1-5,CASSQFLGNQPQHF
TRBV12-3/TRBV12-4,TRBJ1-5,CASNVRGQGNQPQHF
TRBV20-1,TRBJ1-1,CSASSTNTEAFF
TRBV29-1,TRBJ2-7,CSVEDRQETNSYEQYF
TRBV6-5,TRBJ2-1,CASSDTGGPYNEQFF
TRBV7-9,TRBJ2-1,CASSLRLADEQFF
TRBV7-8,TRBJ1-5,CASSWTGGLNQPQHF
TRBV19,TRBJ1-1,CASSAPGQGVPEAFF
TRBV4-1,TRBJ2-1,CASSQAGWTGGIYEQFF
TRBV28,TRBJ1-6,CASRSPGQDRTSDSPLHF
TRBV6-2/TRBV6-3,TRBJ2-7,CASSYLESGGVGSYEQYF
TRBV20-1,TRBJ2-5,CSARGSSGGVKTQYF
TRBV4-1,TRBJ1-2,CASSQTAQGAYGYTF
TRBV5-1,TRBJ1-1,CASSWGPGPNTEAFF
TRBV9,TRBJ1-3,CASSAPTGTSGNTIYF
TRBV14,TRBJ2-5,CASSQDWGAHETQYF
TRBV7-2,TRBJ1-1,CASSLRDRRYTEAFF
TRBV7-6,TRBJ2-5,CASSSILPSGVKTQYF
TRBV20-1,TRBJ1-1,CSAREGRKNTEAFF
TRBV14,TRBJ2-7,CASSQGSGGAYEQYF
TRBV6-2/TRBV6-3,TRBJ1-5,CASSYSIFGDSQNQPQHF
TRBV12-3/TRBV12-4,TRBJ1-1,CASSLVNWSNTEAFF
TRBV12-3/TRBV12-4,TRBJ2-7,CASSPGGQGYQQYF
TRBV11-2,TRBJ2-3,CASSLEYSSTDTQYF
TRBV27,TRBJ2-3,CASSLRDRSTDTQYF
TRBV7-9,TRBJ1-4,CASSLLQGVTNEKLFF
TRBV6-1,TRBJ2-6,CASSVDVSGANVLTF
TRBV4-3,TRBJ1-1,CASSQTTGTGAGAFF
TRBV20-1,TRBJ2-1,CSAFPLSVAPYNEQFF
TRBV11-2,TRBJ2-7,CASSWRDFHYEQYF
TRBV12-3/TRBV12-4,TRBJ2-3,CASSLQSVSTDTQYF
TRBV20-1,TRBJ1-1,CSATSGQTDWNTEAFF
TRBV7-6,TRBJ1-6,CASSPKAAYNSPLHF
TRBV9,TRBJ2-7,CASSASGGSYEQYF
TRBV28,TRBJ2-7,CASSLPTGGYDYEQYF
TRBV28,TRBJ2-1,CASSLITGANNEQFF
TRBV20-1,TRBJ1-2,CSARTGESYGYTF
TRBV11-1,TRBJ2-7,CASSERDRAVTEQYF
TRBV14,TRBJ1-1,CASSQDKWGNTEAFF
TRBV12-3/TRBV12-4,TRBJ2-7,CASSFETGTYEQYF
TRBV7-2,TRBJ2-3,CASSPRVPGQRTDTQYF
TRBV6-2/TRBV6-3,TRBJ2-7,CASSPSLDDEQYF
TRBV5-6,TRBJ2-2,CASSWTGPGELFF
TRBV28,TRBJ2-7,CASSQYEQYF
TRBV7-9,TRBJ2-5,CASSFPTGKEETQYF
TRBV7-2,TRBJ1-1,CASSLRTGVNTEAFF
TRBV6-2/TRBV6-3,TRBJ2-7,CASSYDVTYEQYF
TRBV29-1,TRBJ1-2,CSVLPTGSNYGYTF
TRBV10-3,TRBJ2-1,CAISESWASGGDYSYNEQFF
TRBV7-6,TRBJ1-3,CASSLEGTFSGNTIYF
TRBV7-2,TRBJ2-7,CASAGRPYEQYF
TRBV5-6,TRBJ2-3,CASSGGQGWEWSTDTQYF
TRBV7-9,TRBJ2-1,CASSLASVEQFF
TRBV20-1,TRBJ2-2,CSAMGADTGELFF
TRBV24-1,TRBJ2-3,CATSDLRRGLGDTQYF
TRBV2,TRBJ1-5,CASREAQGNQPQHF
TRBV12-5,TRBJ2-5,CASTPGQGRIETQYF